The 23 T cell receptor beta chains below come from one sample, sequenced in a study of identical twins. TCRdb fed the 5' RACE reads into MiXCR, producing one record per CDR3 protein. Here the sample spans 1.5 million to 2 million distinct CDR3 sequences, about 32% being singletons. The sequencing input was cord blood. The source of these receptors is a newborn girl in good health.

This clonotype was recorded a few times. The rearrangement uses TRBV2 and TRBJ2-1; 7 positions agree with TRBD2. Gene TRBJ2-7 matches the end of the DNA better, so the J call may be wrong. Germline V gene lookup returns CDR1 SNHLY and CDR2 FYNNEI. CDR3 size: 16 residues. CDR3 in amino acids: CASSELGRSSYNEQYF. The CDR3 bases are TGTGCCAGCAGTGAACTCGGGAGGAGCTCCTACAATGAGCAGTACTTC.

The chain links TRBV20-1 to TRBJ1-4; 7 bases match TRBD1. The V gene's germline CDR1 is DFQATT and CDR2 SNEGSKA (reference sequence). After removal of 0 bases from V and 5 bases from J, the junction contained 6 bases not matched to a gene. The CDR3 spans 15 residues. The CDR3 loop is CSAREGQSWNEKLFF. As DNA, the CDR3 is TGCAGTGCTAGAGAGGGACAGAGCTGGAATGAAAAACTGTTTTTT.

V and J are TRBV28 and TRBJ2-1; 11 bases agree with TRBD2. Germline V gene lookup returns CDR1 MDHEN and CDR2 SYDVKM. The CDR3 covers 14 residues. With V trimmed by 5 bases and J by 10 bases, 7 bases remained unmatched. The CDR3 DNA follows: TGTGCCAGCAGTCCGACTAGCGGGAAAGGGGAGCAGTTCTTC. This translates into CASSPTSGKGEQFF.

The CDR3 DNA is TGCGCCAGCAGCTGCCGGGACAGCACAGATACGCAGTATTTT. This encodes CASSCRDSTDTQYF. The chain couples TRBV4-1 to TRBJ2-3, with D perhaps matching TRBD1 or TRBD2 (5 bases each). Looked up from germline, CDR1 is MGHRA and CDR2 is YSYEKL. Trimming removed 5 bases at V and 0 bases at J, with 9 bases between. The CDR3 has 14 amino acids.

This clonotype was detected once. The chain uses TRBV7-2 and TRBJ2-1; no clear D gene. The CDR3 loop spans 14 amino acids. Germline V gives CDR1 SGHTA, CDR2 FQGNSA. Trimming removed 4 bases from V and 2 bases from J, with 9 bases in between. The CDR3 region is CASSSDPAYNEQFF. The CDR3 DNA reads TGTGCCAGCAGCTCGGACCCCGCCTACAATGAGCAGTTCTTC.

Written as DNA, the CDR3 is TGTGCCAGCAGCCACAGGGTGGTCGACGAGCAGTACTTC. This gives the protein CASSHRVVDEQYF. This chain uses TRBV7-9 with TRBJ2-4, with D possibly matching TRBD1 (6 bases). The DNA end is a closer match to TRBJ2-7, so the J assignment may be wrong. The CDR3 covers 13 residues. The germline V gene encodes CDR1 SEHNR and CDR2 FQNEAQ (reference sequence).

CDR3 bases: TGCAGTGCTAGTCTTCAGGGAATGAACACTGAAGCTTTCTTT. Protein: CSASLQGMNTEAFF. The J gene is TRBJ1-1, the V gene TRBV20-1; possibly TRBD1 for D (5 bases). The CDR3 contains 14 residues. In germline, CDR1 is DFQATT, CDR2 SNEGSKA (reference sequence). V lost 3 bases and J 0 bases, leaving 11 bases between the germline ends.

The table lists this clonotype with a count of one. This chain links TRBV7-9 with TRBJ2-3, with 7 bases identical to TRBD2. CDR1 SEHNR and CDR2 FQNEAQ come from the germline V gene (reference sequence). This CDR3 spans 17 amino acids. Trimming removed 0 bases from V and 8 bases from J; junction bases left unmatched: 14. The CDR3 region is CASSLAAWAGESGTQYF. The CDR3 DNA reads TGTGCCAGCAGCTTAGCCGCGTGGGCGGGGGAGTCAGGTACGCAGTATTTT.

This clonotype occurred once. CDR3 bases: TGTGCCAGCAGTTTGCCCTACAGGGGAAAAGGCCAGCCCCAGCATTTT. As protein: CASSLPYRGKGQPQHF. The chain carries TRBV28 and TRBJ1-5; TRBD1 aligns across 7 bases. The germline V gene encodes CDR1 MDHEN and CDR2 SYDVKM. The V gene end was trimmed by 3 bases and the J gene end by 7 bases; junction bases not matched to a gene: 12. This CDR3 has 16 amino acids.

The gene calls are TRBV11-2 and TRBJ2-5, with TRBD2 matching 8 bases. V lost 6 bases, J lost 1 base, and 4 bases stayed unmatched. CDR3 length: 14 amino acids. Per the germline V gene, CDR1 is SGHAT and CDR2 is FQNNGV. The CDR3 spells CASRRSGIQETQYF. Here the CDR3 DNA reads TGTGCCAGCAGGCGTAGCGGGATCCAAGAGACCCAGTACTTC.

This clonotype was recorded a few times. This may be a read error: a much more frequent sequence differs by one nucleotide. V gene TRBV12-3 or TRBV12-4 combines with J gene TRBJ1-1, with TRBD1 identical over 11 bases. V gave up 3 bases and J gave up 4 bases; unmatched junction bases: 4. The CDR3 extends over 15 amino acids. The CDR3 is CASSFSGTGGTEAFF. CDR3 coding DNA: TGTGCCAGCAGTTTTTCCGGGACAGGGGGCACTGAAGCTTTCTTT.

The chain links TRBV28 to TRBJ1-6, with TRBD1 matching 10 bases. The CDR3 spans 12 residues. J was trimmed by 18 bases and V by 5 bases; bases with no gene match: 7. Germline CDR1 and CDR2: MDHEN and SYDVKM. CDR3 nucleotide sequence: TGTGCCAGCAGTGACAGGGGGCTGGGGGACCACTTT. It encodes CASSDRGLGDHF.

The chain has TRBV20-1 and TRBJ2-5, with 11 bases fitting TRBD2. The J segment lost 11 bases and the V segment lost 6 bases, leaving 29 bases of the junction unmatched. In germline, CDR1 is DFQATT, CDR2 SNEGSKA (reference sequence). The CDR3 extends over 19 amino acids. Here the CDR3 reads CSAAEAGLAGGSAPNEQYF. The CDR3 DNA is TGCAGTGCAGCGGAAGCCGGACTAGCGGGCGGCTCCGCCCCCAATGAGCAGTACTTC.

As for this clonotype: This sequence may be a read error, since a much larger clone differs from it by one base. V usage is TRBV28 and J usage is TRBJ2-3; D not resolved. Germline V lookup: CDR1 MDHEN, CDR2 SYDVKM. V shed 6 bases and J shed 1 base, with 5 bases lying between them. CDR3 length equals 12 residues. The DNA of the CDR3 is TGTGCCAGCAGATCCCGCACAGATACGCAGTATTTT. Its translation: CASRSRTDTQYF.

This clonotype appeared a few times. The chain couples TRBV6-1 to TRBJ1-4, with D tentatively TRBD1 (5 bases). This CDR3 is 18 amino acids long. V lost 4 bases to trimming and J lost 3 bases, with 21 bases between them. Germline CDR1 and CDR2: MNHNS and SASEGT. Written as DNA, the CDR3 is TGTGCCAGCAGTGCGGGACTAGCGCAGGCGAGGGCTAATGAAAAACTGTTTTTT. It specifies CASSAGLAQARANEKLFF.

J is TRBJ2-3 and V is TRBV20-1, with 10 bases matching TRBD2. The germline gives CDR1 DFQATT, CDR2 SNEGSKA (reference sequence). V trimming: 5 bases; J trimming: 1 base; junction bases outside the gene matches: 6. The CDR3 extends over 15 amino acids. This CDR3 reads CSARRTSGRTDTQYF. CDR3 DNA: TGCAGTGCTCGACGGACTAGCGGCCGCACAGATACGCAGTATTTT.

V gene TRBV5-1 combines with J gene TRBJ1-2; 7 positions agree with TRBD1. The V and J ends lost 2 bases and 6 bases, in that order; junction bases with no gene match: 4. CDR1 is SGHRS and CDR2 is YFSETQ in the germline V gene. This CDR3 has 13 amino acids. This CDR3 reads CASSFDRADGYTF. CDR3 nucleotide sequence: TGCGCCAGCAGCTTTGACAGGGCGGATGGCTACACCTTC.

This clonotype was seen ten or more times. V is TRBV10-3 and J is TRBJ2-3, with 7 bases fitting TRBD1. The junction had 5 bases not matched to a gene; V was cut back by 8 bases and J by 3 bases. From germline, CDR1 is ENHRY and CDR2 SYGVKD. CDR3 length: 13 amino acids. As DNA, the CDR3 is TGTGCCATCGCCGACAGGGTAACAGATACGCAGTATTTT. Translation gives CAIADRVTDTQYF.

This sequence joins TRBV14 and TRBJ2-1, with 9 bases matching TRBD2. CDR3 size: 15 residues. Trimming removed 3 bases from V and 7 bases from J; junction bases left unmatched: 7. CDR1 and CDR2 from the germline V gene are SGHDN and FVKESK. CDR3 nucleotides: TGTGCCAGCAGCCACTTAGCGGGAGTTAGGAATGAGCAGTTCTTC. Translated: CASSHLAGVRNEQFF.

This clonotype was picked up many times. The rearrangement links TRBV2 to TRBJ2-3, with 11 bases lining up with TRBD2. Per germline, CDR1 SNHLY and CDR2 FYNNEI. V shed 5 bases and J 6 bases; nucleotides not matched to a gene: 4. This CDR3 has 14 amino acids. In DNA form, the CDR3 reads TGTGCCAGCAGTAAACTAGCGGGAGCGGATACGCAGTATTTT. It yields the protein CASSKLAGADTQYF.

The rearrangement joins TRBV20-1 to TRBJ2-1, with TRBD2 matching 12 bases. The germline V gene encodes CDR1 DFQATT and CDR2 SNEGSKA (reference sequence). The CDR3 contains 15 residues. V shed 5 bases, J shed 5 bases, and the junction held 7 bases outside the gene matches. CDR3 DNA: TGCAGTGCTCCCAAACTAGCGGGAGGAAACAATGAGCAGTTCTTC. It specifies CSAPKLAGGNNEQFF.

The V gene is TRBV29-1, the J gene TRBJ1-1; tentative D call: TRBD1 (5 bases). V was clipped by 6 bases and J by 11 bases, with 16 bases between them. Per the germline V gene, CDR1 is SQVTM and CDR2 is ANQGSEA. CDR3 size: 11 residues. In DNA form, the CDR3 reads TGCAGCGTCCTACAGGCTTGGGGGGCTTTCTTT. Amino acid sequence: CSVLQAWGAFF.

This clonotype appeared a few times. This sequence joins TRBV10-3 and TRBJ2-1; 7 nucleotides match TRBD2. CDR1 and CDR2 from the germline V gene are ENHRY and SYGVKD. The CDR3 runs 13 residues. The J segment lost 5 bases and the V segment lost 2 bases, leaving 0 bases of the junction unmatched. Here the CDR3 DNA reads TGTGCCATCAGTGAGGGACTAGACAATGAGCAGTTCTTC. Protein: CAISEGLDNEQFF.